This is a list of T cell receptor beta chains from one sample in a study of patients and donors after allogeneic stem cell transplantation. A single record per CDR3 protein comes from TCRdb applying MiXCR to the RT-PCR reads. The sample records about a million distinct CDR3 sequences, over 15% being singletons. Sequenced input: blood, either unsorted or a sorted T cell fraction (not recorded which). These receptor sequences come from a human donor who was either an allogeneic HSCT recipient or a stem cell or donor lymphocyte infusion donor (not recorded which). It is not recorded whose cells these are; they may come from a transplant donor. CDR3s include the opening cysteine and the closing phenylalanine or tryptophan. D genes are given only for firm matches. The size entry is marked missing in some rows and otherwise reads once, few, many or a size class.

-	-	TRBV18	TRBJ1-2	TGTGCCAGCTCACCACTCCGGGAGCCTGGCTACACCTTC	CASSPLREPGYTF
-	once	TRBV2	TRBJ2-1	TGTGCCAGCGATCGTGGCGGTGAGCAGTTCTTC	CASDRGGEQFF
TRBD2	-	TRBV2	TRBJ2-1	TGTGCCAGCAGTGGGAGCGGGAGATTAAGGAATGAGCAGTTCTTC	CASSGSGRLRNEQFF
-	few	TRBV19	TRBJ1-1	TGTGCCAGTAAGCCGGGGCAGTCAAACACTGAAGCTTTCTTT	CASKPGQSNTEAFF
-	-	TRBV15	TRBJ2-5	TGTGCCACCAGCAGAGAGGCGGGACGGACCCACTTC	CATSREAGRTHF
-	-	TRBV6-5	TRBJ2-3	TGTGCCAGCAGTTACTCGAGGGCAGATACGCAGTATTTT	CASSYSRADTQYF
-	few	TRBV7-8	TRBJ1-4	TGTGCCAGCAGGCCGACTTGGATACCCGATGAAAAACTGTTTTTT	CASRPTWIPDEKLFF
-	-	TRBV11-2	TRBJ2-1	TGTGCCAGCAGCCCAGGTGGGCTCGAAGTCTTC	CASSPGGLEVF
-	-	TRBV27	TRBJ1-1	TGTGCCAGCAGTTTGCGGAGGGGGGCCGAAGCTTTCTTT	CASSLRRGAEAFF
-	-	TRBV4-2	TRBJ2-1	TGTGCCAGCAGCCAAGCGGATAGTAGGCCTAACAATGAGCAGTTCTTC	CASSQADSRPNNEQFF
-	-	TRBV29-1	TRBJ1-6	TGCAGCGTGCGGGGCCAGGGCTTTAATTCACCCCTCCACTTT	CSVRGQGFNSPLHF
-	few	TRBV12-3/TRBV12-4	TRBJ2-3	TGTGCCAGCAGTTACCTGGGGGCCAAGCAAGATACGCAGTATTTT	CASSYLGAKQDTQYF
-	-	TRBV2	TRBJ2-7	TGTGCCAGCAGTTCCCTACCTGGCGGGGAGCAGTACTTC	CASSSLPGGEQYF
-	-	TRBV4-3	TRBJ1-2	TGCGCCAGCAGCCGAGCGACAGGCGCTAACTATGGCTACACCTTC	CASSRATGANYGYTF
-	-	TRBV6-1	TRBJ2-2	TGTGCCCAGAGGGACTCATACACCGGGGAGCTGTTTTTT	CAQRDSYTGELFF
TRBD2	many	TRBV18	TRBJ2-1	TGTGCCAGCTCATCCGGGACTAGCGGGAGGGGTGAGCAGTTCTTC	CASSSGTSGRGEQFF
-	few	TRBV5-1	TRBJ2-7	TGCGCCAGCAGGCTTGTTGGTCGGCCATTCTACGAGCAGTACTTC	CASRLVGRPFYEQYF
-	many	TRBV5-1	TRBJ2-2	TGCGCCAGCAGCCCCAGGGTTACCGGGGAGCTGTTTTTT	CASSPRVTGELFF
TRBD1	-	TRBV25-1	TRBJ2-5	TGTGCCACCCTTAACCGGGACAGGGTAGGCCAAGAGACCCAGTACTTC	CATLNRDRVGQETQYF
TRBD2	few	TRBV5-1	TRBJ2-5	TGCGCCAGCAGCTCCGGGACTAGCGGGGGGGCCGGCCTTGAGACCCAGTACTTC	CASSSGTSGGAGLETQYF
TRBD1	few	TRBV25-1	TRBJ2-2	TGTGCCAGCAGGGGGTGGGGACAGCCCATCTCAAGCGGGGAGCTGTTTTTT	CASRGWGQPISSGELFF